The following is a T cell receptor beta chain sequence with its context. These data are taken from a study of cytomegalovirus exposure and HLA in healthy donors. V trimming: 2 bases; J trimming: 4 bases; junction bases outside the gene matches: 10. Looked up from germline, CDR1 is SGHNT and CDR2 is YYREEE (reference sequence). The CDR3 contains 17 residues. 13 Jbeta primers and 60 Vbeta primers were used for the PCR. Sequenced by immunoSEQ multiplex PCR; TCRdb stores in-frame clones only, minus some. The sample lists fewer than 150,000 clones, 70% to 85% occurring once. The receptor was derived from a male donor in good health and CMV-seronegative. Sequencing was done on a sample of PBMCs. This chain uses TRBV5-4 with TRBJ2-1; 9 bases line up with TRBD2. CDR3 coding DNA: TGTGCCAGCAGCTTACCTATTGTAGCGGGAGAGTACAATGAGCAGTTCTTC. Translating gives CASSLPIVAGEYNEQFF.